This T cell receptor beta chain came from a study of cytomegalovirus exposure and HLA in healthy donors (TCRdb year 2017). For the study in its entirety: An earlier analysis of some 600 of the donors reported about 280 Gb of sequence data and around 110 million unique TCR beta sequences obtained from some 200 million T cells. The genetic ancestry cluster associated with self-reported Caucasian donors included over 65% of the roughly 380 genotyped donors. Among about 410 genotyped donors of the cohort, an average of about 240,000 unique TCR beta nucleotide sequences was sequenced per donor, of which roughly 17% were non-productive. Along with the roughly 670-subject first cohort, a separate validation cohort of around 120 different subjects was used. Donor age, sex, ethnicity and CMV serostatus were compiled alongside the repertoire data. To predict cytomegalovirus infection status, the study combined high-throughput TCR immunosequencing, statistical association of individual TCRs with disease status, and machine learning. The study profiled the T cell repertoires of approximately 700 subjects by immunosequencing and related them to cytomegalovirus serostatus. A later analysis re-examined previously published TCR beta repertoires from just over 650 donors and added high-resolution HLA genotyping to investigate patterns of TCR occurrence. The study aimed to test whether signatures of past pathogen exposure could be identified by cataloging public T cell receptors. In an earlier analysis of roughly 600 of the donors, high-throughput TCR beta sequencing was used to judge whether each TCR beta V gene segment behaved as functional or pseudogenic. All discovery cohort repertoires had been generated on a single sequencing platform. A later genetic analysis used genome-wide SNP genotypes for about 60% of the 666 donors, treating that subset as a discovery cohort. About 330 gigabases of sequencing data and around 80 million unique TCR sequences made up an early release that covered some 640 HLA-typed donors. Rather than drawing on any new phenotypic data, the later analysis identified candidate immune exposures from TCR beta sequences and the way those sequences occurred across donors. Because of strong linkage in the cohort, five DR-DQ haplotypes were treated as single units for association and clustering. The number of donors typed differed by locus, with about 620-630 for A, B, C, DRB1 and DQB1, roughly 520 for DQA1, about 610 for DPA1, and around 450 for DPB1. Class I and class II HLA loci were covered by the typing at four-digit resolution.

CDR3 length: 16 amino acids, cysteine to phenylalanine. The entry retains the CDR3 DNA only, 48 bases that are in frame from base 1. Ends trimmed: V by 2 bases, J by 2 bases; bases unmatched to a gene: 6. The germline V gene (reference sequence) gives CDR1 as SGHNT and CDR2 as YYREEE. On the study overall, not on this receptor specifically: Presence/absence analyses assumed roughly uniform sequencing depth across donors, an assumption that may not hold. For the cohort, immune exposure information was limited to CMV serostatus. In a later analysis, TCR association rates were found to vary across HLA loci, with the most associated TCRs seen for DRB1 alleles and the fewest for HLA-C alleles. According to the authors, the approach could potentially be generalized to other disease states and immunological phenotypes. The classifier was reported to diagnose cytomegalovirus status with high specificity and sensitivity in both the original and validation cohorts. A further reported finding was that TCR beta sequences accurately predicted the HLA-A and HLA-B alleles for most subjects in the first cohort. According to a later analysis, most CMV-associated TCR beta chains appeared to be HLA-restricted, and the HLA associations seemed to be driven largely by CMV exposure. An association between a missense DCLRE1C variant and V-gene and J-gene trimming of TCR beta chains was found in a later genetic analysis and replicated in an independent cohort. Correlated functional status among segregating V segments might reflect linkage disequilibrium, but an unknown experimental factor could not be ruled out. In an earlier analysis of around 500 of the donors, most TCR beta V segments appeared in productive rearrangements about 87% or about 30% of the time, broadly matching IMGT annotations. While some public TCRs were present in many individuals, most TCR sequences turned up only very rarely across donors. Because the 87-base-pair reads could not distinguish some IMGT-functional V segments, including TRBV6-2 and TRBV6-3, those segments were excluded. The earlier analysis of approximately 540 of the donors excluded roughly 17 rarely observed V segments, including chromosome 9 orphons, because counts were too low. Strong co-occurrence of HLA alleles, especially DR and DQ, made assigning TCR associations to individual alleles difficult. At a false discovery rate of 0.05, a later analysis linked 15,000 to 20,000 TCR beta sequences to specific HLA alleles. In the study, 150 to 200 TCR beta chains were listed as associated with cytomegalovirus. Compared with the approximately 670-donor mean, donors in an Asian-associated ancestry cluster had fewer N-insertions in productive TCRs, according to a later genetic analysis. Compared with equally common non-associated chains, HLA-associated TCR beta chains in a later analysis were more clonally expanded and had lower generation probabilities. Three of the identified cytomegalovirus-associated TCR beta chains were confirmed in vitro to be specific for cytomegalovirus antigens. Several of the top co-occurrence clusters appeared to be linked to parvovirus B19, influenza, CMV and Epstein-Barr virus, according to a later analysis. Because HLA typing was missing for some donors at each locus, association tests included only the typed subset. A cluster of highly shared sequence variants was judged likely to represent a technical artifact of the sequencing pipeline. Only TCR beta chains were sequenced in this cohort, and the absence of alpha or paired-chain data limited detectable features.

Details on this clone: What antigen it recognizes has not been identified. Within one base of it there is no much larger clone, and no base qualities were kept.

Receptor libraries were prepared by the immunoSEQ multiplex PCR assay. A mixture of 60 forward primers for TCR Vbeta segments and 13 reverse primers for TCR Jbeta segments was used in the multiplex PCR. The CDR3 region of rearranged TCR beta genes was amplified from genomic DNA with a multiplex PCR assay. The Illumina HiSeq System was used to sequence the amplified TCR beta libraries as 87-base-pair reads. As for how the authors treated the data: A later analysis counted approximately 84 million unique TCR beta chains across the roughly 700 repertoires, and some 11 million of these chains were shared by at least two donors. Raw reads were error-corrected and collapsed into unique sequences with a nearest-neighbor algorithm that merged closely related sequences to remove PCR and sequencing errors. To assign V, D and J gene segments, CDR3 sequences were aligned to IMGT reference sequences. Each retained sequence needed at least a six-nucleotide match to both a V gene segment and a J gene segment. A rearrangement was called productive if the CDR3 had no stop codons and remained in frame with V and J, and every other rearrangement was called non-productive. Following IMGT convention, CDR3 was defined as the stretch from the second conserved V-encoded cysteine to the conserved J-encoded phenylalanine. The earlier analysis of about 530 of the donors excluded any sequence lacking an unambiguous match to a single V gene segment. An earlier analysis of some 500 of the donors classified V segments as functional when productive rearrangements were above 56.7% and as segregating when the standard deviation between donors was above 5%. A statistical classification framework was built to diagnose cytomegalovirus status from the catalog of TCR beta chain sequences. A later analysis assigned V and J genes by comparing TCR nucleotide sequences with IMGT/GENE-DB human TR gene sequences. In a later analysis, CDR3 sequences and most-parsimonious VDJ recombination scenarios were assigned using the TCRdist pipeline. In a later analysis, every TCR beta chain was defined by the combination of its CDR3 amino acid sequence and its V-gene family, and reads without a unique V-gene family were dropped. A later analysis removed 550 to 650 highly shared, low-generation-probability nucleotide sequences to deal with suspected cross-contamination and a sequencing artifact. A later analysis calculated a clonal expansion index for each public chain from normalized within-repertoire ranks of inferred template counts. In a later analysis, generation probabilities were computed with a VDJ recombination model fitted to out-of-frame rearrangements, and the resulting probabilities were checked against IGoR. A later analysis scored TCR-TCR, TCR-HLA and TCR-CMV co-occurrence with hypergeometric tests, applying a repertoire-size bias correction to TCR pairs. False discovery rates were estimated in a later analysis by permuting HLA or CMV assignments 20 times. In a later analysis, co-occurring TCRs were grouped using DBSCAN, and TCRdist sequence similarity was added for clustering within HLA-allele-positive subsets. Repertoires with fewer than 30,000 or more than 120,000 public chains were left out of co-occurrence clustering, as were several repertoires with anomalous nucleotide sharing. Drawn from immuneACCESS, this table holds only the in-frame rearrangements with V and J called that TCRdb kept. Clones are partly lost; checked studies trace under half to an unresolved V gene and leave the rest unexplained. Clone size and V and J calls were adopted from that table, with D and trimming inferred from the DNA. The sample table shows 140,000 to 150,000 clones, and approximately 80% are seen once. Roughly 3.7% of the sample belongs to the ten largest clones.

The cohort consisted of hundreds of healthy bone marrow donors. Cohort members were all nominally healthy when sampled, although unrecorded immune exposures were likely present. The donor was CMV seronegative and was included in the group of a few hundred seronegative cohort members. A peripheral blood sample was provided by each donor, and peripheral blood mononuclear cells were used for TCR beta sequencing. The Qiagen DNeasy Blood Extraction Kit was used to extract genomic DNA from the blood cell samples. Recombination linked TRBV5-4 to TRBJ2-3, and 9 bases in between align with TRBD1. The TCR was taken from a male donor in good health and CMV-seronegative. What was sequenced was PBMCs. For the CDR3, the sequence is CASSLTGTGLTDTQYF. The DNA sequence is given as TGTGCCAGCAGCTTAACCGGGACAGGGCTCACAGATACGCAGTATTTT.